This T cell receptor (beta chain) was identified in a study of control samples from healthy donors and cancer patients. The CDR3 is 15 residues long. Germline loops: CDR1 MNHEY, CDR2 SVGAGI. With 6 bases clipped from V and 1 base from J, the junction kept 7 bases outside the gene matches. Sequencing was performed with immunoSEQ multiplex PCR; in TCRdb, only in-frame clones are kept and a portion is missing. This table has about 110,000 clones, 90% appearing once. The sequence was collected from a human donor in good health. The donor label of this sample is uncertain. J is TRBJ1-1 and V is TRBV6-5; 8 positions match TRBD1. Sequencing was carried out using blood. CDR3 nucleotides: TGTGCCAGCAGAAAAACCGGGACAGGGAACACTGAAGCTTTCTTT. Its protein product is CASRKTGTGNTEAFF.